The 14 T cell receptor beta chains given below trace back to one sample, sequenced in a study of regulatory T cells in long-lasting Graves disease. As to time point: persistent/refractory GD, antithyroid drugs over 5 years with positive TRAb. Extracted RNA from PBMCs served as the source of the TCR library. Arm-PCR of CDR3 regions with iRepertoire HTBI primers generated TCR beta libraries. Each CDR3 protein gets one entry after TCRdb re-called the multiplex PCR reads with MiXCR. The sample includes hundreds of thousands of distinct CDR3 sequences, around 30% of them seen just once. The sample here was peripheral blood mononuclear cells (PBMCs), taken when the disease was refractory, from a patient treated with antithyroid drugs. These receptors were collected from a female donor with Graves disease.

This chain connects TRBV7-9 to TRBJ2-7, with a tentative D call TRBD2 (6 bases). This CDR3 region has 16 residues. Looked up from germline, CDR1 is SEHNR and CDR2 is FQNEAQ (reference sequence). The V and J ends lost 3 bases and 1 base respectively, with 16 bases between them. In DNA form, the CDR3 reads TGTGCCAGCAGCTTGCCCGGGGGTAAAGCATCCTACGAGCAGTACTTC. The encoded protein is CASSLPGGKASYEQYF.

The rearrangement links TRBV6-4 to TRBJ1-2, with 8 bases fitting TRBD1. The CDR3 contains 15 residues. CDR1 and CDR2 from the germline V gene are MRHNA and SNTAGT. Losses at the gene ends were 5 bases for V and 4 bases for J; bases not matched to a gene: 9. Written as DNA, the CDR3 is TGTGCCAGCAGTCGTGGACAGGGCGAGACCTATGGCTACACCTTC. It is translated as CASSRGQGETYGYTF.

V usage is TRBV6-2 or TRBV6-3 and J usage is TRBJ1-1; D may be TRBD1 (5 bases). The CDR3 contains 15 residues. Deletions cut 5 bases from V and 6 bases from J, with 19 bases between. CDR1 is MNHEY and CDR2 is SVGEGT in the germline V gene. The chain's CDR3 is CASSEGAGRSPEAFF. In DNA form, the CDR3 reads TGTGCCAGCAGTGAAGGTGCAGGGAGGAGCCCTGAAGCTTTCTTT.

This clonotype was counted once. The rearrangement links TRBV20-1 to TRBJ2-1; D is unclear. There are 14 residues in the CDR3. Germline values: CDR1 DFQATT, CDR2 SNEGSKA (reference sequence). The V gene lost 3 bases and the J gene lost 0 bases, with 9 bases spanning the gap. CDR3 amino acids: CSASLDGSYNEQFF. In nucleotides, the CDR3 is TGCAGTGCTAGTTTGGACGGCTCCTACAATGAGCAGTTCTTC.

This sequence joins TRBV5-4 and TRBJ1-2; the D gene is possibly TRBD1 (6 bases). The V and J ends lost 3 bases and 7 bases respectively, with 16 bases between them. The germline V gene encodes CDR1 SGHNT and CDR2 YYREEE (reference sequence). The CDR3 spans 14 residues. The CDR3 bases are TGTGCCAGCAGCTCGTCCCGGGACATGGGTGGCTACACCTTC. Protein: CASSSSRDMGGYTF.

This sequence joins TRBV2 and TRBJ2-7; maybe TRBD2 (5 bases). This CDR3 has 13 amino acids. From germline, CDR1 is SNHLY and CDR2 FYNNEI. V lost 8 bases and J 1 base, leaving 12 bases between the germline ends. The CDR3 DNA reads as TGTGCCAGCCTCAGAGAGGGATCCTACGAGCAGTACTTC. Amino acid sequence: CASLREGSYEQYF.

This clonotype was seen more than once but under ten times. V and J are TRBV10-3 and TRBJ1-2; no reliable D call. The CDR3 extends over 14 amino acids. Trimming cost V 7 bases and J 1 base, with 13 bases left between them. Germline V gene sequence: CDR1 ENHRY, CDR2 SYGVKD. The CDR3 nucleotides are TGTGCCATCACCCCCTCGGAGGTTAACTATGGCTACACCTTC. Its translation: CAITPSEVNYGYTF.

V is TRBV5-1 and J is TRBJ2-7; D could derive from TRBD1 or TRBD2 (5 bases each). V lost 4 bases and J 2 bases, leaving 19 bases between the germline ends. Germline CDR1 and CDR2: SGHRS and YFSETQ. This CDR3 comprises 16 residues. CDR3 in amino acids: CASSTPGPGAPYEQYF. The DNA of the CDR3 is TGCGCCAGCAGCACTCCGGGACCGGGCGCCCCCTACGAGCAGTACTTC.

The sample holds a few counts of this clonotype. The chain links TRBV3-1 to TRBJ1-1, with D hard to call. V lost 1 base, J lost 1 base, and 7 bases lay in between. CDR1 LGHDT and CDR2 YNNKEL come from the germline V gene (reference sequence). The CDR3 is 14 residues long. The CDR3 loop is CASSQVGENTEAFF. The CDR3 nucleotides read TGTGCCAGCAGCCAAGTGGGAGAGAACACTGAAGCTTTCTTT.

V gene TRBV5-1 combines with J gene TRBJ2-5; D may be TRBD2 (6 bases). Trimming stripped 1 base from V and 4 bases from J, with 17 bases between. Germline V gene sequence: CDR1 SGHRS, CDR2 YFSETQ. The CDR3 covers 16 residues. CDR3 in DNA: TGCGCCAGCAGCTTGCCGACCCCGGGGGTTGGAGAGACCCAGTACTTC. Translated: CASSLPTPGVGETQYF.

CDR3 in amino acids: CASSPRLVDAEQFF. The CDR3 region has the DNA TGTGCCAGCAGCCCACGACTAGTTGACGCTGAGCAGTTCTTC. The chain carries TRBV11-3 and TRBJ2-1, with a weak D call TRBD2 (6 bases). The CDR3 contains 14 residues. The V end lost 5 bases, the J end lost 9 bases, and 17 bases lay between the germline ends. Germline CDR1 is SGHNT and CDR2 is YENEEA.

This clonotype was observed a handful of times. V and J are TRBV19 and TRBJ1-1, with 8 bases aligning to TRBD1. Germline CDR1 is LNHDA and CDR2 is SQIVND (reference sequence). V lost 5 bases, J lost 11 bases, and 4 bases stayed unmatched. The CDR3 is 11 residues long. The DNA of the CDR3 is TGTGCCAGTAGTGGACAGGGTTGGGCTTTCTTT. It translates to CASSGQGWAFF.

This chain connects TRBV6-1 to TRBJ1-5, with D unclear. The CDR3 loop spans 13 amino acids. Looked up from germline, CDR1 is MNHNS and CDR2 is SASEGT. The V and J ends lost 8 bases and 6 bases respectively, with 14 bases between them. This CDR3 reads CASLGQAGQPQHF. CDR3 DNA sequence: TGTGCCAGCTTAGGCCAGGCGGGTCAGCCCCAGCATTTT.

This clonotype was found many times. The chain is built from TRBV28 and TRBJ1-1; D possibly corresponds to TRBD1 (5 bases). Germline loops: CDR1 MDHEN, CDR2 SYDVKM. The CDR3 contains 16 residues. V lost 5 bases and J 3 bases, leaving 19 bases between the germline ends. The CDR3: CASSNARGGHDTEAFF. The CDR3 DNA follows: TGTGCCAGCAGTAACGCCCGGGGGGGTCACGACACTGAAGCTTTCTTT.